One and the same sample provided the 8 T cell receptor beta chains below, sequenced in a study of spatial heterogeneity in lung cancer. TCRdb itself ran the 5' RACE reads through MiXCR, one entry per CDR3 protein. Here the sample spans about 85,000 distinct CDR3 sequences, 15% to 25% being singletons. Indicated time point: sample taken at primary tumor resection. Unsorted samples of tumor, nontumor lung or frozen PBMC had their whole RNA sequenced. The sequencing here drew on PBMCs, taken at surgery. The origin of the receptors is a male donor with early-stage non-small cell lung cancer.

This clonotype was observed at least ten times. The J gene is TRBJ1-2, the V gene TRBV4-3, with TRBD1 matching over 9 bases. With V trimmed by 0 bases and J by 8 bases, 7 bases remained unmatched. Germline CDR1 is LGHNA and CDR2 is YSLEER. The CDR3 totals 15 residues. This CDR3 reads CASSQEGQGLGGYTF. The CDR3 bases are TGCGCCAGCAGCCAAGAGGGACAGGGACTAGGAGGCTACACCTTC.

V gene TRBV28 combines with J gene TRBJ2-3; D is perhaps TRBD1 or TRBD2 (5 bases each). Looked up from germline, CDR1 is MDHEN and CDR2 is SYDVKM. The CDR3 is 15 residues long. The V and J ends lost 6 bases and 4 bases respectively, with 17 bases between them. CDR3 sequence (DNA): TGTGCCAGCAGCCAGCCGGGCCTGGGGGCAGATACGCAGTATTTT. This codes for CASSQPGLGADTQYF.

The genes are TRBV9 and TRBJ1-6, with D unclear. This CDR3 comprises 14 residues. The germline V and J ends were trimmed by 5 bases and 10 bases, with 16 bases remaining between them. CDR1 is SGDLS, CDR2 YYNGEE, per germline. The CDR3 DNA is TGTGCCAGCAGTCCACGACCGTACGCATCACCCCTCCACTTT. Translated, it gives CASSPRPYASPLHF.

This rearrangement joins TRBV5-1 to TRBJ2-7; D remains ambiguous. The CDR3 loop spans 11 amino acids. Germline loops: CDR1 SGHRS, CDR2 YFSETQ. V lost 0 bases and J 7 bases, leaving 5 bases between the germline ends. Written as DNA, the CDR3 is TGCGCCAGCAGCTTGGAGGCGGAGCAGTACTTC. It is translated as CASSLEAEQYF.

About this clonotype itself: A read error may explain this, as a much larger clone is one base away. The CDR3 loop is CANSAGRDGYTF. The CDR3 DNA sequence: TGTGCCAACAGTGCAGGGAGGGATGGCTACACCTTC. V gene TRBV12-3 or TRBV12-4 combines with J gene TRBJ1-2; D is possibly TRBD1 (5 bases). This CDR3 contains 12 residues.

The V call is TRBV29-1, the J call TRBJ2-3; 8 bases map to TRBD1. The junction had 6 bases not matched to a gene; V was cut back by 0 bases and J by 4 bases. This CDR3 contains 15 residues. Germline assignment: CDR1 SQVTM and CDR2 ANQGSEA. The CDR3 reads CSVEDGGRGPDTQYF. CDR3 nucleotide sequence: TGCAGCGTTGAAGATGGCGGCAGGGGGCCAGATACGCAGTATTTT.

This clonotype was counted a few times. V is TRBV6-1 and J is TRBJ1-2; a possible D gene is TRBD1 (5 bases). V lost 5 bases and J lost 4, with 11 bases in between. Germline CDR1 MNHNS, CDR2 SASEGT. The CDR3 consists of 13 residues. The CDR3 DNA reads as TGTGCCAGCAGTAATGGGGGGTCCTATGGCTACACCTTC. Translated: CASSNGGSYGYTF.

This clonotype showed up just a few times. This chain uses TRBV20-1 with TRBJ1-1, with TRBD1 matching 7 bases. J was trimmed by 8 bases and V by 3 bases; bases with no gene match: 6. CDR3 size: 12 residues. CDR1 and CDR2 from the germline V gene are DFQATT and SNEGSKA (reference sequence). CDR3 region: CSASTGQTEAFF. The CDR3 nucleotides are TGCAGTGCTAGTACGGGACAGACAGAAGCTTTCTTT.